These 27 T cell receptor beta chains came from one sample sequenced in a study of T cells after yellow fever vaccination. TCRdb reprocessed the 5' RACE reads via MiXCR and lists one record per CDR3 protein. The data show some 350,000 distinct CDR3 sequences, with over 4% seen just once and 20% to 25% held by the top ten. The input for sequencing was PBMCs, taken 5 days after the yellow fever booster vaccination. These receptor sequences come from a man aged 18 to 30 who received the YFV17D yellow fever vaccine.

This clonotype was counted a few times. The genes are TRBV5-5 and TRBJ2-1; possibly TRBD1 for D (5 bases). The CDR3 extends over 14 amino acids. The germline V gene has CDR1 SGHKS and CDR2 YYEKEE (reference sequence). Trimming removed 6 bases at V and 8 bases at J, with 18 bases between. CDR3 DNA: TGTGCCAGCACCCGATGGTGGGGCGACGATGAGCAGTTCTTC. As protein: CASTRWWGDDEQFF.

There are many counts of this clonotype. The chain employs TRBV7-2 and TRBJ2-3; 7 bases line up with TRBD2. V was clipped by 4 bases and J by 3 bases; unmatched bases: 7. Germline V gene lookup returns CDR1 SGHTA and CDR2 FQGNSA. This CDR3 has 15 amino acids. Here the CDR3 reads CASSYGLGGTDTQYF. The CDR3 region has the DNA TGTGCCAGCAGCTACGGACTGGGAGGGACAGATACGCAGTATTTT.

In this sample, this clonotype turned up a few times. V is TRBV12-3 or TRBV12-4 and J is TRBJ1-4; 9 bases match TRBD1. J gave up 8 bases and V 5 bases, and 9 bases lay outside the gene matches. The CDR3 runs to 15 residues. The CDR3 protein is CASSTTGGAGEKLFF. The CDR3 DNA follows: TGTGCCAGCAGTACTACAGGGGGCGCAGGGGAAAAACTGTTTTTT.

The genes are TRBV20-1 and TRBJ1-1; TRBD1 is a possible D gene (5 bases). Germline CDR1 DFQATT, CDR2 SNEGSKA (reference sequence). The CDR3 loop spans 13 amino acids. V was pared by 6 bases and J by 9 bases, with 20 bases between. This chain's CDR3 is CSAKDSRGGKAFF. DNA of the CDR3: TGCAGTGCCAAAGACAGCCGCGGCGGTAAAGCTTTCTTT.

The chain has TRBV18 and TRBJ1-2; TRBD1 matches 7 bases. From germline, CDR1 is KGHSH and CDR2 LQKENI. V lost 5 bases, J lost 4 bases, and 7 bases stayed unmatched. The CDR3 consists of 14 residues. The CDR3 region has the DNA TGTGCCAGCTCATTTCAACAGGGGATCTATGGCTACACCTTC. Translating gives CASSFQQGIYGYTF.

Only a few counts were recorded for this clonotype. The chain has TRBV11-1 and TRBJ2-5; 8 nucleotides align to TRBD1. The V gene end was trimmed by 4 bases and the J gene end by 4 bases; junction bases not matched to a gene: 5. Germline CDR1 is SGHAT and CDR2 is FQDESV (reference sequence). The CDR3 has 14 amino acids. CDR3 bases: TGTGCCAGCAGCTCCTCAGGGGGCCCAGAGACCCAGTACTTC. It encodes CASSSSGGPETQYF.

The DNA of the CDR3 is TGTGCCAGCAGGGAGAGGGGCAGGGGGGGGACTGAAGCTTTCTTT. It encodes CASRERGRGGTEAFF. This chain connects TRBV7-2 to TRBJ1-1; TRBD1 agrees at 7 bases. CDR1 and CDR2 from the germline V gene are SGHTA and FQGNSA. After removal of 6 bases from V and 5 bases from J, the junction contained 12 bases not matched to a gene. There are 15 residues in the CDR3.

Many counts were recorded for this clonotype. This sequence joins TRBV20-1 and TRBJ2-7, with D maybe TRBD2 (7 bases). The V and J ends lost 6 bases and 1 base respectively, with 10 bases between them. Germline V CDR1 and CDR2: DFQATT, SNEGSKA (reference sequence). This CDR3 is 12 amino acids long. The CDR3: CSARGGSYEQYF. CDR3 in DNA: TGCAGTGCGAGGGGGGGTTCCTACGAGCAGTACTTC.

V gene TRBV20-1 combines with J gene TRBJ2-5; D is unclear. Germline lookup yields CDR1 DFQATT and CDR2 SNEGSKA (reference sequence). The CDR3 loop spans 13 amino acids. Trimming removed 3 bases at V and 2 bases at J, with 10 bases between. CDR3 bases: TGCAGTGCTAGCTTCCAGGCTCAAGAGACCCAGTACTTC. Encoded protein: CSASFQAQETQYF.

Ten or more counts support this clonotype. This chain uses TRBV4-1 with TRBJ1-1; a possible D gene is TRBD1 (6 bases). With 2 bases removed from V and 1 base from J, the gap between germline ends came to 11 bases. The CDR3 loop spans 15 amino acids. Germline V gene sequence: CDR1 MGHRA, CDR2 YSYEKL. CDR3 sequence reads: CASSQPTGANTEAFF. In DNA form, the CDR3 reads TGCGCCAGCAGCCAACCGACAGGTGCGAACACTGAAGCTTTCTTT.

V usage is TRBV6-5 and J usage is TRBJ2-3, with D possibly being TRBD1 or TRBD2 (6 bases each). With 8 bases removed from V and 9 bases from J, the gap between germline ends came to 15 bases. This CDR3 has 12 residues. Germline V gene lookup returns CDR1 MNHEY and CDR2 SVGAGI. The CDR3 DNA sequence: TGTGCCAGCGACTCCGGGGGCGGAACGCAGTATTTT. It specifies CASDSGGGTQYF.

V is TRBV7-9 and J is TRBJ2-5, with 8 positions matching TRBD1. The V segment lost 4 bases and the J segment 5 bases; nucleotides outside the gene matches: 15. The CDR3 consists of 17 residues. Germline V gives CDR1 SEHNR, CDR2 FQNEAQ (reference sequence). The CDR3 region is CASSSPKRTTGDETQYF. CDR3 DNA: TGTGCCAGCAGCTCGCCAAAACGTACGACAGGGGACGAGACCCAGTACTTC.

The genes are TRBV5-4 and TRBJ1-2; perhaps TRBD1 as D (6 bases). The CDR3 has 14 residues. CDR1 and CDR2 (germline): SGHNT, YYREEE (reference sequence). V was pared by 4 bases and J by 4 bases, with 14 bases between. The CDR3 reads CASSTSGGGYGYTF. The CDR3, as DNA: TGTGCCAGCAGCACGTCCGGGGGCGGCTATGGCTACACCTTC.

V is TRBV5-1 and J is TRBJ2-5, with D perhaps assigned TRBD1 or TRBD2 (5 bases each). The germline V gene encodes CDR1 SGHRS and CDR2 YFSETQ. This CDR3 region has 12 residues. V lost 5 bases, J lost 5 bases, and 10 bases lay in between. CDR3 region: CASRAEGETQYF. CDR3 DNA: TGCGCCAGCAGGGCCGAGGGGGAGACCCAGTACTTC.

This clonotype was observed many times. The rearrangement uses TRBV10-3 and TRBJ2-5; D call uncertain. CDR1 and CDR2 from the germline V gene are ENHRY and SYGVKD. The CDR3 loop spans 12 amino acids. The germline V and J ends were trimmed by 0 bases and 5 bases, with 4 bases remaining between them. In nucleotides, the CDR3 is TGTGCCATCAGTGAGTCAGGGGAGACCCAGTACTTC. Its protein is CAISESGETQYF.

V and J are TRBV5-1 and TRBJ1-6, with D maybe TRBD1 (6 bases). Germline values: CDR1 SGHRS, CDR2 YFSETQ. Trimming shortened V by 2 bases and J by 9 bases, and 15 bases separated the two germline ends. This CDR3 is 15 amino acids long. The CDR3 reads CASSLAQGIASPLHF. The CDR3 region has the DNA TGCGCCAGCAGCTTAGCACAGGGAATTGCTTCACCCCTCCACTTT.

A few counts support this clonotype. The rearrangement uses TRBV6-6 and TRBJ2-3; the D is unclear. V lost 6 bases and J 6 bases, leaving 10 bases between the germline ends. Germline loops: CDR1 MNHNY, CDR2 SVGAGI (reference sequence). This CDR3 region has 12 residues. The CDR3 region is CASRGSPDTQYF. As DNA, the CDR3 is TGTGCCAGCAGGGGGTCCCCCGATACGCAGTATTTT.

Only a few counts were recorded for this clonotype. The chain carries TRBV18 and TRBJ1-1; a weak D match, TRBD1 (6 bases). V was cut by 5 bases and J by 12 bases, with 19 bases left in between. In germline, CDR1 is KGHSH, CDR2 LQKENI. This CDR3 spans 13 amino acids. CDR3 bases: TGTGCCAGCTCATCAAATACAGGGTCGGGGACTTTCTTT. It specifies CASSSNTGSGTFF.

Only a few counts were recorded for this clonotype. V gene TRBV6-2 or TRBV6-3 combines with J gene TRBJ2-3, with D unresolved. Germline assignment: CDR1 MNHEY and CDR2 SVGEGT. V gave up 8 bases and J gave up 2 bases, with 11 bases separating them. This CDR3 is built from 13 residues. CDR3 DNA sequence: TGTGCCAGCCTCAAGGAAATCACAGATACGCAGTATTTT. This encodes CASLKEITDTQYF.

This chain joins TRBV7-9 and TRBJ2-5, with D hard to call. Germline V gene lookup returns CDR1 SEHNR and CDR2 FQNEAQ (reference sequence). This CDR3 is 15 amino acids long. V lost 1 base, J lost 0 bases, and 9 bases lay in between. CDR3 amino acids: CASSLDLLYQETQYF. In nucleotides, the CDR3 is TGTGCCAGCAGCTTAGATCTGTTGTACCAAGAGACCCAGTACTTC.

This clonotype occurred a few times. This chain connects TRBV11-1 to TRBJ2-1, with D uncertain. Germline CDR1 SGHAT, CDR2 FQDESV (reference sequence). Trimming left V 5 bases short and J 5 bases short, with 16 bases between. The CDR3 consists of 15 residues. For the CDR3, the DNA is TGTGCCAGCAGCCCCGTTCTTGACCCTCACAATGAGCAGTTCTTC. Translated, it gives CASSPVLDPHNEQFF.

V usage is TRBV13 and J usage is TRBJ2-1; 8 bases line up with TRBD2. V was pared by 4 bases and J by 8 bases, with 16 bases of the junction left unmatched. The CDR3 consists of 17 residues. Germline V gene data show CDR1 as PRHDT and CDR2 as FYEKMQ (reference sequence). In DNA form, the CDR3 reads TGTGCCAGCAGCTCCGGGGGCGGGTCTAGCGGGCGGCATGAGCAGTTCTTC. Residues: CASSSGGGSSGRHEQFF.

The chain recombines TRBV5-5 with TRBJ1-6, with D unresolved. CDR1 and CDR2 from the germline V gene are SGHKS and YYEKEE (reference sequence). Trimming removed 4 bases from V and 0 bases from J, with 14 bases in between. This CDR3 has 17 amino acids. CDR3 region: CASSQRTASSYNSPLHF. The CDR3 coding sequence is TGTGCCAGCAGCCAGAGGACGGCGAGCTCCTATAATTCACCCCTCCACTTT.

The chain has TRBV7-9 and TRBJ1-3; TRBD1 might be the D (5 bases). This CDR3 region has 15 residues. V was clipped by 6 bases and J by 2 bases, with 14 bases between them. Per germline, CDR1 SEHNR and CDR2 FQNEAQ (reference sequence). Written as DNA, the CDR3 is TGTGCCAGCAGTACGAGCCGGACACCTGGAAACACCATATATTTT. Its protein product is CASSTSRTPGNTIYF.

This chain joins TRBV4-2 and TRBJ1-1, with D perhaps TRBD1 (5 bases). The CDR3 covers 14 residues. Germline-derived CDR1 and CDR2 are LGHNA and YNFKEQ. V was trimmed by 1 base and J by 6 bases, leaving 12 bases between them. The CDR3 loop reads CASSQVTGSAEAFF. The DNA of the CDR3 is TGTGCCAGCAGCCAAGTCACAGGCTCTGCTGAAGCTTTCTTT.

This clonotype was seen a handful of times. This rearrangement joins TRBV7-2 to TRBJ1-2, with 7 bases that match TRBD1. CDR3 length: 15 residues. CDR1 SGHTA and CDR2 FQGNSA come from the germline V gene. V gave up 5 bases and J gave up 8 bases; unmatched junction bases: 14. The chain's CDR3 is CASSPQGGQVGGYTF. The DNA of the CDR3 is TGTGCCAGCAGCCCCCAGGGCGGACAGGTGGGGGGCTACACCTTC.

The chain is built from TRBV5-1 and TRBJ2-7; 7 nucleotides align to TRBD1. V gave up 7 bases and J gave up 1 base; unmatched junction bases: 5. Germline V CDR1 and CDR2: SGHRS, YFSETQ. This CDR3 is 13 amino acids long. The CDR3 coding sequence is TGCGCCAGCTCGACAGGGAAATCCTACGAGCAGTACTTC. Protein: CASSTGKSYEQYF.